This T cell receptor (beta chain) was captured in a study of T cells in Graves' hyperthyroidism and ophthalmopathy. Overall study: The blood sample was taken at first diagnosis, before treatment began.

This clonotype was detected many times. Its target is not known. The V gene lost 2 bases and the J gene lost 4 bases, with 20 bases spanning the gap. The CDR3 runs to 17 residues. Germline V gives CDR1 SGHRS, CDR2 YFSETQ. General study results and limits: Using 13 V-J features, a model discriminated ophthalmopathy from stable hyperthyroidism.

Lactation, pregnancy, other autoimmune disease or uncontrolled infection led to exclusion of patients. TCR beta CDR3 sequences were amplified from RNA transcripts. RT-PCR in the first round (using the HTBI primer set) targeted the TCR CDR3. Using its own MiXCR run on the multiplex PCR reads, TCRdb lists one record per CDR3 protein. The sample consists of 380,000 or so distinct CDR3 sequences, more than 11% of them appearing once. The clonotype was recovered from a woman aged 25 to 39 with Graves' hyperthyroidism. The sample comprised blood. The chain couples TRBV5-1 to TRBJ2-3; D is uncertain. The CDR3 spells CASSLTPTPVVPDTQYF. In DNA, the CDR3 is TGCGCCAGCAGCTTAACTCCGACTCCCGTGGTCCCAGATACGCAGTATTTT.